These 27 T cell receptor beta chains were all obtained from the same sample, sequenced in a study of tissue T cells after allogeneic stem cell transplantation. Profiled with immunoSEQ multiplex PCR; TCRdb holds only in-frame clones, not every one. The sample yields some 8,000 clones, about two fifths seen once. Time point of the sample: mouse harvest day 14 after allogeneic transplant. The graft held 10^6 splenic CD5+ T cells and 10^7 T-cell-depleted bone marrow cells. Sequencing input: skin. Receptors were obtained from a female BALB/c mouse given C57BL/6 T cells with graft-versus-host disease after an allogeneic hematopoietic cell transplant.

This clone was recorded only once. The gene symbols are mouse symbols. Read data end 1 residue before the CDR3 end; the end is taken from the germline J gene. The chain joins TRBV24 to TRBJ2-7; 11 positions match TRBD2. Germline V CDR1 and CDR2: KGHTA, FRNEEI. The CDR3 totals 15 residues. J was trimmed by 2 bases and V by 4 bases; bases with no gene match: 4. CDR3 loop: CASSPATGGAYEQYF. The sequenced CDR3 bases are TGTGCCAGCAGTCCCGCGACTGGGGGGGCCTATGAACAGTAC.

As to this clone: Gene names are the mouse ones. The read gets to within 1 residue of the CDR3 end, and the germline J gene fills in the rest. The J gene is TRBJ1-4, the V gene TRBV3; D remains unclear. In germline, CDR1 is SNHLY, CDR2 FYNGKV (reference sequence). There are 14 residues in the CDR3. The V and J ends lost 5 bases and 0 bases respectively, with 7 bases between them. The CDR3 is CASSRAISNERLFF. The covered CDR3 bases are TGTGCCAGCAGCCGGGCCATTTCCAACGAAAGATTATTT.

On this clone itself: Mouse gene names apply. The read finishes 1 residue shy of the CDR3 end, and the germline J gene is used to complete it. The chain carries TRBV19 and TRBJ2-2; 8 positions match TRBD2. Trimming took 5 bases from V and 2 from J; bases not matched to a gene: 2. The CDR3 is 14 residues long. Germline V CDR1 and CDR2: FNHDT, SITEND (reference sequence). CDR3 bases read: TGTGCCAGCAGCAGACTGGGGAACACCGGGCAGCTCTAC. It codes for CASSRLGNTGQLY. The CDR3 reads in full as CASSRLGNTGQLYF.

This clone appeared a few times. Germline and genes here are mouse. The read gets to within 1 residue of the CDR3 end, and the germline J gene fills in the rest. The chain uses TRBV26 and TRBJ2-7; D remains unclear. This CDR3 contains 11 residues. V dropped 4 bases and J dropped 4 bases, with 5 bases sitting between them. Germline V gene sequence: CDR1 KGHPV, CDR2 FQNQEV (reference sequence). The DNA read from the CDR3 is TGTGCCAGCAGTCGAGGTTATGAACAGTAC. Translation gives CASSRGYEQY. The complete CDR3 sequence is CASSRGYEQYF.

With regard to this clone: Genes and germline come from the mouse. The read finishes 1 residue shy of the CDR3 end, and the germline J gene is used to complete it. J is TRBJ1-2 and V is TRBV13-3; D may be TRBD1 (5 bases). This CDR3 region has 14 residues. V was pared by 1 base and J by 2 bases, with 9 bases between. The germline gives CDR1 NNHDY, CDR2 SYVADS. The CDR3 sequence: CASSDNRLNSDYTF. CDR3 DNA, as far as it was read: TGTGCCAGCAGTGATAACAGGTTGAACTCCGACTACACC.

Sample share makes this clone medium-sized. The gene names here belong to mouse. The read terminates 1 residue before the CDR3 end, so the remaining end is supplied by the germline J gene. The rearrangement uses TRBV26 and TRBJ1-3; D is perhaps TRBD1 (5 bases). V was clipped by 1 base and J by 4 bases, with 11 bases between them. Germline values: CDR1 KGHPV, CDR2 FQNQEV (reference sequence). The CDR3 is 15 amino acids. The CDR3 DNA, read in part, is TGTGCCAGCAGTCTGTGGGGGGGACGGGGAAATACGCTCTAT. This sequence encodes CASSLWGGRGNTLY. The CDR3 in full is CASSLWGGRGNTLYF.

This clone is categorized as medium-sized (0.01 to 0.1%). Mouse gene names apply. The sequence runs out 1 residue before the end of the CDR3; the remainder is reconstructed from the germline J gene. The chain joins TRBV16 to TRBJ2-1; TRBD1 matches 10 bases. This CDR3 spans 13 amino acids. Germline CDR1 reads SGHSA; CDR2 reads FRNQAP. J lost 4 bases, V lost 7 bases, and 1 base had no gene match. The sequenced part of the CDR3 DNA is TGTGCAAGCACGGGACAGGGGTATGCTGAGCAGTTC. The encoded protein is CASTGQGYAEQF. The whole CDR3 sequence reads CASTGQGYAEQFF. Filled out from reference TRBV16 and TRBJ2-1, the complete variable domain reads NAGVIQTPRHKVTGKGQEATLWCEPISGHSAVFWYRQTIVQGLEFLTYFRNQAPIDDSGMPKERFSAQMPNQSHSTLKIQSTQPQDSAVYLCASTGQGYAEQFFGPGTRLTVL.

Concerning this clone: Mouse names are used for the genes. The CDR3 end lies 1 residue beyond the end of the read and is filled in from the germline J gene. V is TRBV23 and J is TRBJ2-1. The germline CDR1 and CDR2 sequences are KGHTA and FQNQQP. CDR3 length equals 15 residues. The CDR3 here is CSSSQYGTNYAEQFF. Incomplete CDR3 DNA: TGCTCCAGCAGTCAATATGGGACTAACTATGCTGAGCAGTTC.

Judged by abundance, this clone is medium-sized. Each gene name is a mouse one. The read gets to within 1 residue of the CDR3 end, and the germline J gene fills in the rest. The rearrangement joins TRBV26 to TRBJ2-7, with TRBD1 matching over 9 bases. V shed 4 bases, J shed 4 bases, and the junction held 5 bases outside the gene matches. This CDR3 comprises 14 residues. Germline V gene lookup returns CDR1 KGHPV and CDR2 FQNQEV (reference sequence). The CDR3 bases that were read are TGTGCCAGCAGTCCCGGGACAGGGATATATGAACAGTAC. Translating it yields CASSPGTGIYEQY. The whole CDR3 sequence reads CASSPGTGIYEQYF.

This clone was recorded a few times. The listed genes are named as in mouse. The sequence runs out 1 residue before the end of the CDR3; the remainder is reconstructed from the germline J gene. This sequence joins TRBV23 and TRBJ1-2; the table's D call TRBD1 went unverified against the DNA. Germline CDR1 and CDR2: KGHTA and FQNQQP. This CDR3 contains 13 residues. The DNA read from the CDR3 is TGCTCCAGCAGTCAAACAACAAACTCCGACTACACC. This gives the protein CSSSQTTNSDYT. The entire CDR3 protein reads CSSSQTTNSDYTF.

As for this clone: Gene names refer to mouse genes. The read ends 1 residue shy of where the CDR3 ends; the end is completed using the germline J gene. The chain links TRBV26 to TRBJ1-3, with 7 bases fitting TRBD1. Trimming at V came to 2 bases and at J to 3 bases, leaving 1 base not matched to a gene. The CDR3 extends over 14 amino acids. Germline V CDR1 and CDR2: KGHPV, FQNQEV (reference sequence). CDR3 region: CASSLRQGGNTLYF. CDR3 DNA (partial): TGTGCCAGCAGTCTGCGACAGGGTGGAAATACGCTCTAT.

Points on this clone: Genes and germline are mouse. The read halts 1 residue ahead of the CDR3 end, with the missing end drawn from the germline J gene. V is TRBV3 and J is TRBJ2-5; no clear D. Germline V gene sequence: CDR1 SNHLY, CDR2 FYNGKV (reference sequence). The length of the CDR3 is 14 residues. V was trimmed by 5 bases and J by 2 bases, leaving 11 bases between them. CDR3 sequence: CASSAAGVQDTQYF. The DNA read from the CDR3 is TGTGCCAGCAGCGCCGCAGGTGTCCAAGACACCCAGTAC.

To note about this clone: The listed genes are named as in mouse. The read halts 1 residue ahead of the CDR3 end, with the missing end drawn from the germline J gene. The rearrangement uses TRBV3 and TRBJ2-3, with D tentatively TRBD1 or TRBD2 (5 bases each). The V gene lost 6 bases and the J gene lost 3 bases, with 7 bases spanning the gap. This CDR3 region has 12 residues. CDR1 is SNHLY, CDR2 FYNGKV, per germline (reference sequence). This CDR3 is CASRGEAETLYF. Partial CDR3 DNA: TGTGCCAGCAGGGGGGAGGCAGAAACGCTGTAT.

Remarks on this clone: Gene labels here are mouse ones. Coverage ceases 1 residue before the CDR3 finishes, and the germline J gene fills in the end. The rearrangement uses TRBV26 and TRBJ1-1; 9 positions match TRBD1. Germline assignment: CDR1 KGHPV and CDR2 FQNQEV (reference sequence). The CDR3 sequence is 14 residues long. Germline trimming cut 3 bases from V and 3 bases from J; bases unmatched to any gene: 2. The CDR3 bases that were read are TGTGCCAGCAGTCTTGACAGGGGGGACACAGAAGTCTTC. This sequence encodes CASSLDRGDTEVF. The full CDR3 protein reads CASSLDRGDTEVFF.

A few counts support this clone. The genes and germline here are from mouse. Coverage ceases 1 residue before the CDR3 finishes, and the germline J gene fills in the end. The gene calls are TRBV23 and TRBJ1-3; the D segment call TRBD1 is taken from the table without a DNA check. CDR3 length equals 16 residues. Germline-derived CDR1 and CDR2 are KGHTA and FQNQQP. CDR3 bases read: TGCTCCAGCAGTCAATCGGGGACAGGGACTGGAAATACGCTCTAT. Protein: CSSSQSGTGTGNTLY. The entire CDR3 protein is CSSSQSGTGTGNTLYF.

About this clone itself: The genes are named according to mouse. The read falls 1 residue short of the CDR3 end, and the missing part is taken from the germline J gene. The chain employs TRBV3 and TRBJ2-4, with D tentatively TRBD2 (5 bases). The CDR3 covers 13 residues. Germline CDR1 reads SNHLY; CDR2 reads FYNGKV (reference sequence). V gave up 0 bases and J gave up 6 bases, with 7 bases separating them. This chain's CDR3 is CASSLAGVNTLYF. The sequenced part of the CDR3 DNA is TGTGCCAGCAGCTTAGCTGGGGTTAACACCTTGTAC.

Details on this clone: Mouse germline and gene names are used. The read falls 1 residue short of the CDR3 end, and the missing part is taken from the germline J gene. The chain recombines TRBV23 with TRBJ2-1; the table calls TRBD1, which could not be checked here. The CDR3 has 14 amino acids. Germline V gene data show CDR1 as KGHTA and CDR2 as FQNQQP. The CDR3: CSSSRGQIYAEQFF. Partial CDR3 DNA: TGCTCCAGCAGTCGGGGACAAATCTATGCTGAGCAGTTC.

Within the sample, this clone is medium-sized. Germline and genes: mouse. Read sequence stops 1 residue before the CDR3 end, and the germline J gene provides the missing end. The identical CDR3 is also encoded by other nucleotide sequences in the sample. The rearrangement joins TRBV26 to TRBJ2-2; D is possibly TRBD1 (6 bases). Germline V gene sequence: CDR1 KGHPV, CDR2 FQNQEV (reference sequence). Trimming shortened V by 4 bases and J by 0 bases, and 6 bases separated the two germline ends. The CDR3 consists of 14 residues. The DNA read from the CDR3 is TGTGCCAGCAGTCAGGGGGCAAACACCGGGCAGCTCTAC. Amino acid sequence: CASSQGANTGQLY. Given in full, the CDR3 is CASSQGANTGQLYF.

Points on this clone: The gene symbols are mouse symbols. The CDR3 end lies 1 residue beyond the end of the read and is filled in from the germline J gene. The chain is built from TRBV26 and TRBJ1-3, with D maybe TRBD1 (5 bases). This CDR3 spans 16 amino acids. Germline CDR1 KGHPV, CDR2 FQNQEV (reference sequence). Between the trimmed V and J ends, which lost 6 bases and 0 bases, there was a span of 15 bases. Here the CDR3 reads CASSPPGRYSGNTLYF. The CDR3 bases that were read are TGTGCCAGCAGCCCTCCGGGACGGTATTCTGGAAATACGCTCTAT.

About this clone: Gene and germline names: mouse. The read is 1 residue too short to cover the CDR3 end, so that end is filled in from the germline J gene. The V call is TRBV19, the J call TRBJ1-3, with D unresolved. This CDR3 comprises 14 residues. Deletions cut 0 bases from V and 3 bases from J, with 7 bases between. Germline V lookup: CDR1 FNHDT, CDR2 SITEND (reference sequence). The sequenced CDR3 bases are TGTGCCAGCAGTATAGTTGGGGTTGGAAATACGCTCTAT. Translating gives CASSIVGVGNTLY. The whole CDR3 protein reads CASSIVGVGNTLYF.

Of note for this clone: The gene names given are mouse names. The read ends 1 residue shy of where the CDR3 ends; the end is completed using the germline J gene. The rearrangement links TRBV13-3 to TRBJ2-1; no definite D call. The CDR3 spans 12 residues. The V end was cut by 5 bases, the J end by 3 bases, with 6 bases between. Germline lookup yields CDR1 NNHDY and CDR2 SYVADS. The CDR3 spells CASSPPYAEQFF. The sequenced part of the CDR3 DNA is TGTGCCAGCAGCCCCCCCTATGCTGAGCAGTTC.

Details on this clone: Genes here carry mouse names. CDR3 sequence: CGARDWGYAEQFF. The part of the CDR3 DNA that was read is TGTGGTGCTAGGGACTGGGGGTATGCTGAGCAGTTC. This chain uses TRBV20 with TRBJ2-1, with 7 nucleotides matching TRBD2. The read gets to within 1 residue of the CDR3 end, and the germline J gene fills in the rest. Trimming removed 0 bases from V and 4 bases from J; junction bases left unmatched: 0. CDR1 is GFQATS and CDR2 is STVNSAI in the germline V gene. This CDR3 spans 13 amino acids.

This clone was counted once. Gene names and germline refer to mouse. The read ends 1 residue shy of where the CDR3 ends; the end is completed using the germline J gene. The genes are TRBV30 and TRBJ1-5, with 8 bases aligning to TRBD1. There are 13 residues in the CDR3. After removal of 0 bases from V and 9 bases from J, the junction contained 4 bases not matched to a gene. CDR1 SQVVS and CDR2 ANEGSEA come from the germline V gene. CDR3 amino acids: CSSREAGGRAPLF. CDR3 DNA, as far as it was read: TGTAGTTCTAGAGAGGCAGGGGGCCGGGCTCCGCTT.

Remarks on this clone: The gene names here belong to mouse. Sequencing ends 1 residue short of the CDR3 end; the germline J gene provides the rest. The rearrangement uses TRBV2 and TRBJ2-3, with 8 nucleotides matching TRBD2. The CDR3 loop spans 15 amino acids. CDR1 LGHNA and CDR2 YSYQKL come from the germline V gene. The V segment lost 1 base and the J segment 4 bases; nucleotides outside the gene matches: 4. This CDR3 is CASSQGGGASETLYF. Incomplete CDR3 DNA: TGTGCCAGCAGCCAAGGGGGGGGCGCCTCAGAAACGCTGTAT.

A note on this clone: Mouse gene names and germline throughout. The sequenced CDR3 bases are TGTGCCAGCAGTCGGGCAGGGAGCACAGAAGTCTTC. Amino acids: CASSRAGSTEVF. The CDR3 in its entirety is CASSRAGSTEVFF. The chain recombines TRBV26 with TRBJ1-1, with D maybe TRBD1 (5 bases). Coverage ceases 1 residue before the CDR3 finishes, and the germline J gene fills in the end. CDR3 length: 13 amino acids. V lost 4 bases to trimming and J lost 4 bases, with 10 bases between them. CDR1 is KGHPV, CDR2 FQNQEV, per germline (reference sequence). The full variable domain, in which reference TRBV26 and TRBJ1-1 provide the parts outside the CDR3, is NSKVIQTPRYLVKGQGQKAKMRCIPEKGHPVVFWYQQNKNNEFKFLINFQNQEVLQQIDMTEKRFSAECPSNSPCSLEIQSSEAGDSALYLCASSRAGSTEVFFGKGTRLTVV.

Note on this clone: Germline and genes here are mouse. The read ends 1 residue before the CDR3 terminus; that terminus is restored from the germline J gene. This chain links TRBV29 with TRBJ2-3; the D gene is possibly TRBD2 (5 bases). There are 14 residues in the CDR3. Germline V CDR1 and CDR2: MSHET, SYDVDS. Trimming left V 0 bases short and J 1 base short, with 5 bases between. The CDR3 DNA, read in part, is TGTGCTAGCAGTTTATCTGGGGGTGCAGAAACGCTGTAT. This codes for CASSLSGGAETLY. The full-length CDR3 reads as CASSLSGGAETLYF.

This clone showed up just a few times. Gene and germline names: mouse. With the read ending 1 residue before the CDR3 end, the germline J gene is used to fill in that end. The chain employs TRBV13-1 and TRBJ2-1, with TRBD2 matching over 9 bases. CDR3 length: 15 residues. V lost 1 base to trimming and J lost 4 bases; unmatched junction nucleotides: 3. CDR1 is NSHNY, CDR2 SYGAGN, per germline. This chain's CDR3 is CASSDSGTGYAEQFF. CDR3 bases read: TGTGCCAGCAGTGATTCCGGGACTGGGTATGCTGAGCAGTTC.